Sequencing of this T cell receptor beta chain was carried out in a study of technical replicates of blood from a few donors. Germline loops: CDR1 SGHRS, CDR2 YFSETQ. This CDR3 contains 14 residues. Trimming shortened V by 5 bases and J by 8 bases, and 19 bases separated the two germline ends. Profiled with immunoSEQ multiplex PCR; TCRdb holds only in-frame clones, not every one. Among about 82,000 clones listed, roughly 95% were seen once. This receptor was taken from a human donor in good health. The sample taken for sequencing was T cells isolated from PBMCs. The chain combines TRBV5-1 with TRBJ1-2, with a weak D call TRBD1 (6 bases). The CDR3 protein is CASRLDSTMPGYTF. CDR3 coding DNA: TGCGCCAGCAGACTGGACAGTACCATGCCGGGCTACACCTTC.